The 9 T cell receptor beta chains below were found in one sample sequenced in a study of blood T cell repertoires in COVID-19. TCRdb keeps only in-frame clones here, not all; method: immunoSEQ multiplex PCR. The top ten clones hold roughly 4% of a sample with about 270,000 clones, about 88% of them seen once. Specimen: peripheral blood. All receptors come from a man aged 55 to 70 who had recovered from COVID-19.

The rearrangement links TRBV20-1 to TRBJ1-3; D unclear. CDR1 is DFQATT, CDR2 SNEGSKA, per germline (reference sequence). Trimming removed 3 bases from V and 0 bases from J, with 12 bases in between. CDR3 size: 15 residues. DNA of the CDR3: TGCAGTGCTAGTAGCAGGTTCACCTCTGGAAACACCATATATTTT. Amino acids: CSASSRFTSGNTIYF.

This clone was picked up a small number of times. The CDR3 sequence is CASSGDRANTGELFF. The DNA for the CDR3 is TGTGCCAGCAGTGGGGACAGGGCTAACACCGGGGAGCTGTTTTTT. The gene calls are TRBV2 and TRBJ2-2; 9 positions match TRBD1. Germline CDR1 and CDR2: SNHLY and FYNNEI. V lost 4 bases, J lost 2 bases, and 2 bases stayed unmatched. CDR3 length: 15 residues.

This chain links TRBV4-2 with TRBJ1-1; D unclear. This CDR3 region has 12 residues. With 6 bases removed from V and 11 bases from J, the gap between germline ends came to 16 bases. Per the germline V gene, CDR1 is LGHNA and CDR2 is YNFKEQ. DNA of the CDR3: TGTGCCAGCAGGCAGTCTCGGGTGGAGGCTTTCTTT. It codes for CASRQSRVEAFF.

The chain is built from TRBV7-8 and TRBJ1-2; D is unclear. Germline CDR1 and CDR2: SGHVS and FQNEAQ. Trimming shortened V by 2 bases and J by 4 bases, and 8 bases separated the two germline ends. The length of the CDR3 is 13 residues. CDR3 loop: CASSLTRGYGYTF. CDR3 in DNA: TGTGCCAGCAGCTTAACCCGGGGCTATGGCTACACCTTC.

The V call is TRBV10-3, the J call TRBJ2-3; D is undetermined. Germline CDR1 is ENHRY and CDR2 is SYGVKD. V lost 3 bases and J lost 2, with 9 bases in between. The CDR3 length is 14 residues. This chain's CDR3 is CAISEELSTDTQYF. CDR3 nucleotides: TGTGCCATCAGTGAAGAGCTATCCACAGATACGCAGTATTTT.

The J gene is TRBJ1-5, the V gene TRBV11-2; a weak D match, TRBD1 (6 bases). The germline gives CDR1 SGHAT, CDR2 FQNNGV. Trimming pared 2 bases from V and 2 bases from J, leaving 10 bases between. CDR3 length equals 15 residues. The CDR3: CASSLTGGRNQPQHF. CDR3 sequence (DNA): TGTGCCAGCAGCTTAACGGGGGGGCGCAATCAGCCCCAGCATTTT.

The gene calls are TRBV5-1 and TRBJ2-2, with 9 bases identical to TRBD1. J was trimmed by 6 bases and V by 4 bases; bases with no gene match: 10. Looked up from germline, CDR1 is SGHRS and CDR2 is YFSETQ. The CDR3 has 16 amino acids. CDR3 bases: TGCGCCAGCAGCCCACAGGGGGCGCAAAGCGCCGGGGAGCTGTTTTTT. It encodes CASSPQGAQSAGELFF.

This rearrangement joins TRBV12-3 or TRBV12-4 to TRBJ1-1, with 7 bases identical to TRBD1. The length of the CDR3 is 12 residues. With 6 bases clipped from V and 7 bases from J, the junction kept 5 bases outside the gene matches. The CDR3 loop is CASRQGWNEAFF. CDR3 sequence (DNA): TGTGCCAGCAGACAGGGGTGGAATGAAGCTTTCTTT.

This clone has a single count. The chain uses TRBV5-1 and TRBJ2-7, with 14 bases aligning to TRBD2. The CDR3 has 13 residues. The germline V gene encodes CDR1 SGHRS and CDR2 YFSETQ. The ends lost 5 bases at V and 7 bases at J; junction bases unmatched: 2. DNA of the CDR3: TGCGCCAGCAGTGGACTAGCGGGGGGTGAGCAGTACTTC. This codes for CASSGLAGGEQYF.